This passage covers 10 T cell receptor beta chains from one sample sequenced in a study of T-cell reconstitution after alpha-beta-depleted transplantation in children. Unique molecular identifiers tagged the TCRbeta library. TCRdb re-analysed the PCR reads in MiXCR, keeping a single row per CDR3 protein. Here the sample spans approximately 390,000 distinct CDR3 sequences, roughly 10% being singletons. This specimen was PBMCs from the stem cell graft donor, taken from the stem cell graft. The receptors shown here come from a human donor who donated a stem cell graft to a child with acute myeloid leukemia.

This clonotype was counted only a few times. This chain connects TRBV12-3 or TRBV12-4 to TRBJ2-2; TRBD1 matches 7 bases. The J segment lost 3 bases and the V segment lost 3 bases, leaving 7 bases of the junction unmatched. The CDR3 runs 16 residues. The CDR3 here is CASSFPDRAHTGELFF. The CDR3 nucleotides are TGTGCCAGCAGTTTCCCAGACAGGGCTCACACCGGGGAGCTGTTTTTT.

The chain employs TRBV20-1 and TRBJ1-1; TRBD1 might be the D (5 bases). V lost 1 base and J 10 bases, leaving 19 bases between the germline ends. Germline V CDR1 and CDR2: DFQATT, SNEGSKA (reference sequence). This CDR3 has 14 residues. The CDR3 DNA follows: TGCAGTGCTAGAGCGGGACCCAGTGGGCGTGTAGCTTTCTTT. Amino acids: CSARAGPSGRVAFF.

This clonotype has more than one count but fewer than ten. This chain joins TRBV15 and TRBJ1-5; D uncertain. Germline V CDR1 and CDR2: LNHNV, YYDKDF (reference sequence). The length of the CDR3 is 15 residues. The germline V and J ends were trimmed by 0 bases and 1 base, with 7 bases remaining between them. The CDR3 spells CATSRDRRSNQPQHF. The DNA for the CDR3 is TGTGCCACCAGCAGAGATCGACGGAGCAATCAGCCCCAGCATTTT.

This clonotype came up a few times. V gene TRBV6-5 combines with J gene TRBJ2-2; the D gene is possibly TRBD1 (6 bases). Deletions cut 6 bases from V and 1 base from J, with 18 bases between. This CDR3 has 17 residues. Germline assignment: CDR1 MNHEY and CDR2 SVGAGI. Written as DNA, the CDR3 is TGTGCCAGCAGCCGGGTGGGAACAGGGTGGAACACCGGGGAGCTGTTTTTT. Amino acids: CASSRVGTGWNTGELFF.

The table lists this clonotype with a few counts. J is TRBJ1-4 and V is TRBV20-1, with 9 bases that match TRBD1. Germline CDR1 is DFQATT and CDR2 is SNEGSKA (reference sequence). V gave up 6 bases and J gave up 4 bases; unmatched junction bases: 9. The CDR3 has 15 amino acids. CDR3 coding DNA: TGCAGTGCCAGACCGGGGACAGGGATTAATGAAAAACTGTTTTTT. It is translated as CSARPGTGINEKLFF.

This clonotype was seen a few times. V gene TRBV9 combines with J gene TRBJ2-5, with 7 bases that match TRBD1. Germline CDR1 is SGDLS and CDR2 is YYNGEE. V was pared by 0 bases and J by 7 bases, with 9 bases of the junction left unmatched. This CDR3 region has 15 residues. DNA for the CDR3: TGTGCCAGCAGCGTAGGACAGGGCCTTCTCGGGACCCAGTACTTC. This gives the protein CASSVGQGLLGTQYF. Full variable domain (remainder filled in from reference TRBV9 and TRBJ2-5): DSGVTQTPKHLITATGQRVTLRCSPRSGDLSVYWYQQSLDQGLQFLIQYYNGEERAKGNILERFSAQQFPDLHSELNLSSLELGDSALYFCASSVGQGLLGTQYFGPGTRLLVL.

Note on this clonotype: Germline and junction disagree at one end, which may indicate a read error. The chain combines TRBV5-1 with TRBJ1-2, with D perhaps matching TRBD1 (5 bases). From germline, CDR1 is SGHRS and CDR2 YFSETQ. The CDR3 has 13 amino acids. In DNA, the CDR3 is TGCGCCAGCAGGTTGGGGGTTAACTATGGCTACACCTTC. This gives the protein CASRLGVNYGYTF.

This clonotype was found many times. The chain uses TRBV7-2 and TRBJ2-1; D is perhaps TRBD2 (7 bases). Germline V gives CDR1 SGHTA, CDR2 FQGNSA. The V end was cut by 5 bases, the J end by 7 bases, with 12 bases between. The CDR3 has 13 residues. Here the CDR3 reads CASSQGGGNEQFF. The CDR3 DNA sequence: TGTGCCAGCAGCCAAGGGGGGGGAAATGAGCAGTTCTTC.

The sample holds many counts of this clonotype. The V gene is TRBV20-1, the J gene TRBJ1-1; D possibly corresponds to TRBD1 (5 bases). V gave up 1 base and J gave up 0 bases, with 9 bases separating them. The CDR3 contains 14 residues. Germline CDR1 reads DFQATT; CDR2 reads SNEGSKA (reference sequence). The CDR3 sequence is CSARVGTMNTEAFF. The CDR3 DNA reads TGCAGTGCTAGAGTAGGGACGATGAACACTGAAGCTTTCTTT.

V and J are TRBV30 and TRBJ1-1; TRBD1 matches at 9 bases. V gave up 2 bases and J gave up 6 bases; unmatched junction bases: 4. This CDR3 comprises 13 residues. CDR1 is GTSNPN and CDR2 is SVGIG in the germline V gene (reference sequence). The CDR3 bases are TGTGCCTGGAGTAGGGACAGGGCGTCTGAAGCTTTCTTT. This encodes CAWSRDRASEAFF.